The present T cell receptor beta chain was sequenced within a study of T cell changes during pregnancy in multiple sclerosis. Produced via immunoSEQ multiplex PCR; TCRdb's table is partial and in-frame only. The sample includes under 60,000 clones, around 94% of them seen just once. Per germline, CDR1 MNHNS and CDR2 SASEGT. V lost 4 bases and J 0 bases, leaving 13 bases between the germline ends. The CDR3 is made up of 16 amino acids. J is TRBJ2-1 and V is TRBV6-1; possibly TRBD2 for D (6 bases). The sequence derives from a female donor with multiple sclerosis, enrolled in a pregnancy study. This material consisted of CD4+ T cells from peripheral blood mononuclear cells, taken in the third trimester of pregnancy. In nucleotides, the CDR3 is TGTGCCAGCAGTGCTCCTCGGGGGACCTCCTACAATGAGCAGTTCTTC. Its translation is CASSAPRGTSYNEQFF.